These T cell receptor beta chains were read from a single sample in a study of T-cell reconstitution after alpha-beta-depleted transplantation in children. MiXCR was run by TCRdb on the PCR reads, yielding one entry per CDR3 protein. The sample has approximately 340,000 distinct CDR3 sequences; 9% to 12% are singletons. The sample here was PBMCs from the stem cell graft donor, taken from the stem cell graft. The source of these receptors is a human donor who donated a stem cell graft to a child with acute lymphoblastic leukemia. CDR3s leave out the opening cysteine and the closing phenylalanine or tryptophan. D genes are given only for firm matches.

j_gene,v_gene,d_gene,CDR3aa
TRBJ2-2,TRBV6-2/TRBV6-3,-,ALAEANTGELF
TRBJ1-5,TRBV20-1,TRBD1,SAFKGTGGESNQPQH
TRBJ2-3,TRBV7-3,-,ASGVGVSSTDTQY
TRBJ2-1,TRBV20-1,-,SARGIPGRSYNEQF
TRBJ2-5,TRBV6-5,TRBD2,ASSYPNPREAETQY
TRBJ2-7,TRBV15,TRBD1,ATSRGQGAYEQY
TRBJ2-7,TRBV20-1,TRBD1,SARDLFADRVYEQY
TRBJ2-7,TRBV4-2,-,ASSQDLLNQLGYEQY
TRBJ1-1,TRBV11-2,-,ASLSFRGRAF
TRBJ1-5,TRBV10-3,TRBD1,AISDPKGQGQQPQH
TRBJ2-7,TRBV4-1,TRBD1,ASSQEGTGVYEQY
TRBJ1-4,TRBV27,-,ASSFASTFRDRTTNEKLF
TRBJ2-1,TRBV7-9,TRBD2,ASFPTSGAVLNEQF
TRBJ2-5,TRBV4-3,TRBD2,ASSQDRGESQY
TRBJ2-4,TRBV7-3,-,ASSFLWGAPHLNIQY
TRBJ2-7,TRBV6-2/TRBV6-3,-,ASRVTGRYEQY
TRBJ2-7,TRBV20-1,-,SAGSAGFYEQY
TRBJ1-1,TRBV20-1,-,SASQGGGEAF
TRBJ2-2,TRBV2,-,ASSLQGQNTGELF
TRBJ2-3,TRBV3-1,-,ASSQDSGGPDTQY
TRBJ1-3,TRBV5-1,-,ASSWVSRVSGNTIY
TRBJ1-3,TRBV7-9,-,ASSPSGNTIY
TRBJ1-6,TRBV4-1,-,ASSQDQGSNSPLH
TRBJ2-3,TRBV25-1,TRBD1,ASISTGVPTDTQY
TRBJ2-6,TRBV6-2/TRBV6-3,-,ASSTLGPGANVLT
TRBJ2-1,TRBV4-3,-,ASSQDFLAGTDEQF
TRBJ2-1,TRBV7-9,TRBD2,ASSLRGSGRYNEQF
TRBJ1-2,TRBV4-2,-,ASSQDAGNYGYT
TRBJ1-4,TRBV2,-,ASGRNNEKLF
TRBJ2-1,TRBV6-2/TRBV6-3,TRBD1,ASSYPSTGVSEGSLSSYNEQF
TRBJ1-5,TRBV7-9,-,ASSLGSRDQPQH
TRBJ1-1,TRBV29-1,-,SVEDFRANTEAF
TRBJ2-1,TRBV20-1,TRBD2,SVTGLAGGWNEQF
TRBJ1-1,TRBV7-9,TRBD1,ASSTWTGGHTEAF
TRBJ2-3,TRBV29-1,TRBD2,SVYGTSGRASPDTQY
TRBJ2-7,TRBV12-3/TRBV12-4,TRBD2,ASSLGDYDYEQY
TRBJ2-7,TRBV29-1,TRBD2,SVDQGLVWY
TRBJ2-7,TRBV7-9,TRBD1,ASSSAGTGPYEQY
TRBJ2-2,TRBV12-3/TRBV12-4,TRBD2,ASLSGLASGELF
TRBJ1-6,TRBV4-3,-,ASSQESDLGYSPLH
TRBJ2-3,TRBV2,-,ASRSREYSTDTQY
TRBJ1-5,TRBV6-2/TRBV6-3,-,ASSYNLGPGATLSNQPQH
TRBJ2-1,TRBV7-8,TRBD2,ASSRGLAATNEQF
TRBJ2-5,TRBV7-2,TRBD1,ASSLAPGQGQKTQY
TRBJ2-1,TRBV20-1,TRBD2,SAWAGGVPGEQF
TRBJ1-4,TRBV7-2,-,ASKGQSLNEKLF
TRBJ1-3,TRBV15,-,ATSRVNPSGTIY
TRBJ1-2,TRBV5-1,-,ASSGAGNYGYT
TRBJ2-3,TRBV11-2,TRBD2,ASSPRTSGLWDTQY
TRBJ2-1,TRBV10-3,TRBD2,AISARQTSGGYNEQF
TRBJ1-1,TRBV7-2,-,ASSLLTRTAF
TRBJ2-7,TRBV6-5,TRBD1,ASSYDRGPYYEQY
TRBJ2-7,TRBV4-3,-,ASSQDSWGHVNGSSYEQY
TRBJ2-7,TRBV7-9,-,ASSFTAGSYEQY